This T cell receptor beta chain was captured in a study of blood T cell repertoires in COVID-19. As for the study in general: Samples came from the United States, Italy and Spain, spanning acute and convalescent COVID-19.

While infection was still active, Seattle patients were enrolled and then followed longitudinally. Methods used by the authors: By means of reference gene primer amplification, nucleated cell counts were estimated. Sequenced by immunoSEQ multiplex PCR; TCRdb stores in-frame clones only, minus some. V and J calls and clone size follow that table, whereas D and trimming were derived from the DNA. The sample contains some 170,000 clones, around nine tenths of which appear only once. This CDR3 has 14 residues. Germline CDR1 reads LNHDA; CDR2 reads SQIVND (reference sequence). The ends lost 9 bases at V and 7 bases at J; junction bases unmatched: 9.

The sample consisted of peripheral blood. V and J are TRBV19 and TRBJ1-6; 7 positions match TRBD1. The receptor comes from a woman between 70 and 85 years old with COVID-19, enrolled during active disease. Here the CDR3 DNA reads TGTGCCAGCAACCGGGACAGCAGGAATTCACCCCTCCACTTT. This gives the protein CASNRDSRNSPLHF.